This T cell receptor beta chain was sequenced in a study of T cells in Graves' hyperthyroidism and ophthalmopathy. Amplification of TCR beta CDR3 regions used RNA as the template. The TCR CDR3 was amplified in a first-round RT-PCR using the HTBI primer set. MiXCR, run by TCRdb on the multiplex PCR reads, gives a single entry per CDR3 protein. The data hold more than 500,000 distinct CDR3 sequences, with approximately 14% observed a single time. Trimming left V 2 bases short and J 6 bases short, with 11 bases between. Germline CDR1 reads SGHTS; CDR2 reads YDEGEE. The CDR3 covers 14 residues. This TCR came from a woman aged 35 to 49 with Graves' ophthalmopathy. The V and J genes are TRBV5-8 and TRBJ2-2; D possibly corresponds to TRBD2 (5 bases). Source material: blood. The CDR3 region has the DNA TGTGCCAGCAGCTTCGGAGGAGGTGCCGGGGAGCTGTTTTTT. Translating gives CASSFGGGAGELFF.